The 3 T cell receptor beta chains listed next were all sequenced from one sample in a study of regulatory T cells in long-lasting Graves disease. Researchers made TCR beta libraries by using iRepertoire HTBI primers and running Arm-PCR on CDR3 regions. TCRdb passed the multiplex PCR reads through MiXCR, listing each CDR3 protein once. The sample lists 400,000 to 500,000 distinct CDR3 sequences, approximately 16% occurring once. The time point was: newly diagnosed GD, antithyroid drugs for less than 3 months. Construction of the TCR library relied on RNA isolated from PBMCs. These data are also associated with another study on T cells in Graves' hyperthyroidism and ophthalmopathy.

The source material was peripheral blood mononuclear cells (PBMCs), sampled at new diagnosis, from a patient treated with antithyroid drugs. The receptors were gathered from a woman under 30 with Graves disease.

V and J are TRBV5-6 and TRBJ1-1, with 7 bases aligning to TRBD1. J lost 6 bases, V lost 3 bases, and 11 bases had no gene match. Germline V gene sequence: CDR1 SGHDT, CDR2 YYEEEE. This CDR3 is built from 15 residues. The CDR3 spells CASSYQTGMAAEAFF. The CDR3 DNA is TGTGCCAGCAGCTATCAGACAGGGATGGCGGCTGAAGCTTTCTTT.

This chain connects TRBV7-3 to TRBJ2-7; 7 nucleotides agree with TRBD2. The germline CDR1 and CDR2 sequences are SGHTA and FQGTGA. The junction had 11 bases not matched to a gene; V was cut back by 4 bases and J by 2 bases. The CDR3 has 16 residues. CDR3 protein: CASSSMGLAGAYEQYF. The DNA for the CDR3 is TGTGCCAGCAGCTCCATGGGTCTGGCGGGGGCCTACGAGCAGTACTTC. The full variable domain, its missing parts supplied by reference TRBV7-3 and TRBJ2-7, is GAGVSQTPSNKVTEKGKYVELRCDPISGHTALYWYRQSLGQGPEFLIYFQGTGAADDSGLPNDRFFAVRPEGSVSTLKIQRTERGDSAVYLCASSSMGLAGAYEQYFGPGTRLTVT.

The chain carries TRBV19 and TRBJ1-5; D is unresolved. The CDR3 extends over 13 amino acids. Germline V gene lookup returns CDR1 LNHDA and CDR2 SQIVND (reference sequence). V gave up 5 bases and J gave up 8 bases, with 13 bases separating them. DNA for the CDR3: TGTGCCAGTAGTGTGCGGTCCTCGGAGCCCCAGCATTTT. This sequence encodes CASSVRSSEPQHF.